This is a list of T cell receptor beta chains from one sample in a study of blood T cell repertoires in COVID-19. Assay used: immunoSEQ multiplex PCR; TCRdb lists only in-frame clones, some missing. The sample has 150,000 to 200,000 clones; roughly nine tenths are singletons. Material for sequencing was peripheral blood. The receptors here all came from a man aged 55 to 70 with active or convalescent COVID-19. The CDR3 runs from the conserved cysteine through the conserved F or W. A D gene is named only where the DNA matches it firmly. The size of a clone is reported for some rows only, either as once, few or many, or as a class for expanded clones.

>TRBD1|-|TRBV4-1|TRBJ1-1
TGCGCCAGCAGCGACCGATCCGGGACAGGTGCAGTTGAAGCTTTCTTT
CASSDRSGTGAVEAFF
>-|-|TRBV3-1/TRBV3-2|TRBJ1-1
TGTGCCAGCAGCCAAGATGCGGGGGGCAAAAGTGATACTTTCTTT
CASSQDAGGKSDTFF
>-|-|TRBV10-3|TRBJ1-5
TGTGCCATCAGTGGCCAGGGCGGTAGCAATCAGCCCCAGCATTTT
CAISGQGGSNQPQHF
>TRBD1|many|TRBV6-5|TRBJ1-5
TGTGCCAGCAGTTCCACCGGGACAGGGAATCAGCCCCAGCATTTT
CASSSTGTGNQPQHF
>-|-|TRBV27|TRBJ1-1
TGTGCCAGCAGTTTTTCCGGGAACACTGAAGCTTTCTTT
CASSFSGNTEAFF
>-|-|TRBV5-1|TRBJ2-7
TGCGCCAGCAGCTTACAGGGTGAGGGATACGAGCAGTACTTC
CASSLQGEGYEQYF
>-|-|TRBV7-9|TRBJ1-2
TGTGCCAGCAGCCCAGATCGGGCAGGGCCACGCTATGGCTACACCTTC
CASSPDRAGPRYGYTF
>-|-|TRBV3-1/TRBV3-2|TRBJ1-6
TGTGCCAGCAGGAACGGCTCCTATAATTCACCCCTCCACTTT
CASRNGSYNSPLHF
>TRBD2|-|TRBV2|TRBJ2-1
TGTGCCAGGGGGGGTACTAGCGGTTTCAATGAGCAGTTCTTC
CARGGTSGFNEQFF
>-|-|TRBV2|TRBJ1-2
TGTGCCAGCAGTGAGTGGGACATTGGCTACACCTTC
CASSEWDIGYTF
>TRBD1|-|TRBV19|TRBJ1-5
TGTGCCAGTAGTCCACCTGGGACAGGGAGCCATCAGCCCCAGCATTTT
CASSPPGTGSHQPQHF
>TRBD1|once|TRBV6-2/TRBV6-3|TRBJ2-7
TGTGCCAGCAGTTACTCCCGGACAGGGACGGGGGAGCAGTACTTC
CASSYSRTGTGEQYF
>-|-|TRBV5-1|TRBJ1-1
TGCGCCAGCAGCTTGGACAGACCGAACACTGAAGCTTTCTTT
CASSLDRPNTEAFF
>TRBD1|once|TRBV2|TRBJ1-5
TGTGCCAGCAGTGGGGACAGGGGGGATCAGCCCCAGCATTTT
CASSGDRGDQPQHF
>TRBD1|-|TRBV5-1|TRBJ1-2
TGCGCCAGCAGCTCTGGACAGGAGGGCGGCTATGGCTACACCTTC
CASSSGQEGGYGYTF
>TRBD1|-|TRBV9|TRBJ1-2
TGTGCCAGCAGCTCCACCGGGACAGGGTTTTATGGCTACACCTTC
CASSSTGTGFYGYTF
>TRBD2|many|TRBV6-6|TRBJ2-7
TGTGCCAGCAGTCCACGGACTAGCGGGGGCAGTGAGCAGTACTTC
CASSPRTSGGSEQYF
>-|-|TRBV1|TRBJ2-5
TGCACCAGCAGCCATAATAGCGGGGCACAAGAGACCCAGTACTTC
CTSSHNSGAQETQYF
>-|-|TRBV6-6|TRBJ1-6
TGTGCCAGCAGTAGACAGTATTCACCCCTCCACTTT
CASSRQYSPLHF
>-|-|TRBV12-3/TRBV12-4|TRBJ1-6
TGTGCCAGCAGTGGACAGAGAAATTCACCCCTCCACTTT
CASSGQRNSPLHF
>-|-|TRBV18|TRBJ2-2
TGTGCCAGCTCACCTGACATAGACACCGGGGAGCTGTTTTTT
CASSPDIDTGELFF
>-|-|TRBV9|TRBJ1-6
TGTGCCAGCAGTGAGACCCCGGGGTGGTATTCACCCCTCCACTTT
CASSETPGWYSPLHF
>-|-|TRBV4-2|TRBJ2-2
TGTGCCAGCAGCAACGGGGGAGGAGTTGAGAACACCGGGGAGCTGTTTTTT
CASSNGGGVENTGELFF
>TRBD1|once|TRBV5-1|TRBJ2-7
TGCGCCAGCAGTTCCGGGACAGATACCTACGAGCAGTACTTC
CASSSGTDTYEQYF
>-|-|TRBV12-3/TRBV12-4|TRBJ2-5
TGTGCCAGCAGTTTTGGAGGAGAGACCCAGTACTTC
CASSFGGETQYF
>TRBD1|-|TRBV3-1/TRBV3-2|TRBJ1-3
TGTGCCAGCAGCCAAGATCAGGGGGAAGGAAACACCATATATTTT
CASSQDQGEGNTIYF
>-|-|TRBV2|TRBJ1-5
TGTGCCAGCAGTGAAAAACGGGGGTTTAATAGCAATCAGCCCCAGCATTTT
CASSEKRGFNSNQPQHF
>TRBD2|-|TRBV6-5|TRBJ2-5
TGTGCCAGCCGAAAAAGCGGGGCCCGGGAGACCCAGTACTTC
CASRKSGARETQYF
>TRBD1|-|TRBV15|TRBJ1-6
TGTGCCACGCGGACAGGGGTTTCACCCCTCCACTTT
CATRTGVSPLHF
>TRBD1|-|TRBV29-1|TRBJ1-1
TGCAGCGTCTATGACAGGGGTAACACTGAAGCTTTCTTT
CSVYDRGNTEAFF
>-|-|TRBV6-5|TRBJ1-5
TGTGCCAGCAGTTATGCTCACCCTCTAGAAAATCAGCCCCAGCATTTT
CASSYAHPLENQPQHF
>-|-|TRBV15|TRBJ1-4
TGTGCCACCAGCAGAGACCAGGGCGTAGACGGACTGTTTTTT
CATSRDQGVDGLFF
>-|-|TRBV5-5|TRBJ1-2
TGTGCCAGCAGCGAAAACGACAGGACCTTCTATGGCTACACCTTC
CASSENDRTFYGYTF
>TRBD2|-|TRBV18|TRBJ2-3
TGTGCCAGCTCACCACTAGGTCTAGCGGGCACAGATACGCAGTATTTT
CASSPLGLAGTDTQYF
>TRBD1|-|TRBV30|TRBJ1-4
TGTGCCTGGAGTGTGCGGGACAGGGGGCGCCCCGAAAAACTGTTTTTT
CAWSVRDRGRPEKLFF
>TRBD1|-|TRBV14|TRBJ1-1
TGTGCCAGCAGCCAAGTCGGGACAGGGATAAGGAACACTGAAGCTTTCTTT
CASSQVGTGIRNTEAFF
>-|-|TRBV4-2|TRBJ1-5
TGTGCCAGCAGCCAAGATCGGAGGGAAGGAGATCAGCCCCAGCATTTT
CASSQDRREGDQPQHF
>-|-|TRBV7-2|TRBJ1-5
TGTGCCAGCAGCTTAGATGGGGGGACCAATCAGCCCCAGCATTTT
CASSLDGGTNQPQHF
>TRBD1|few|TRBV11-2|TRBJ1-6
TGTGCCAGCAGCTCGGGACAGGCCTATAATTCACCCCTCCACTTT
CASSSGQAYNSPLHF
>-|-|TRBV11-3|TRBJ2-7
TGTGCCAGCAGCTCCCGGGGGACGGGGGAGCAGTACTTC
CASSSRGTGEQYF
>-|-|TRBV10-1|TRBJ1-5
TGCGCCAGCAGCCCCGGCAGGACTAATCAGCCCCAGCATTTT
CASSPGRTNQPQHF
>TRBD1|-|TRBV5-1|TRBJ2-7
TGCGCCAGCAGCTCCTCGAGGGGGCCACCCCCCTACGAGCAGTACTTC
CASSSSRGPPPYEQYF
>TRBD2|-|TRBV6-1|TRBJ2-7
TGTGCCAGCAGTGAAGGGACTAGCGGGGGGTACGAGCAGTACTTC
CASSEGTSGGYEQYF
>-|-|TRBV2|TRBJ1-2
TGTGCCAGCAGTGCGGCAGGGGACGGCTATGGCTACACCTTC
CASSAAGDGYGYTF
>TRBD1|-|TRBV7-8|TRBJ1-6
TGTGCCAGCAGCAACAACAGGGGGCGGGATTCACCCCTCCACTTT
CASSNNRGRDSPLHF
>TRBD1|-|TRBV3-1/TRBV3-2|TRBJ1-2
TGTGCCAGCAGCCAAGGGCAGGGGGCGTCTGGCTACACCTTC
CASSQGQGASGYTF
>-|-|TRBV9|TRBJ1-5
TGTGCCAGCAGCGTAAGCGGGGACTCAGGTGGGCCCCAGCATTTT
CASSVSGDSGGPQHF
>-|-|TRBV7-2|TRBJ2-2
TGTGCCAGCAGCTTAGGCGGGGTGAACACCGGGGAGCTGTTTTTT
CASSLGGVNTGELFF
>TRBD1|-|TRBV3-1/TRBV3-2|TRBJ2-7
TGTGCCAGCAGCCCCGACAGGGGGGCATCCTACGAGCAGTACTTC
CASSPDRGASYEQYF
>TRBD1|-|TRBV19|TRBJ1-1
TGTGCCAGTAGCAGGGGGCGCGGCACTGAAGCTTTCTTT
CASSRGRGTEAFF